Listed below are T cell receptor beta chains from one sample, sequenced in a study of beta chain features in type 1 diabetes. The method was immunoSEQ multiplex PCR; TCRdb's version includes in-frame clones alone and lacks a portion of them. The sample shows approximately 600,000 clones, around 11% of them seen only once. The sample consisted of naive CD4+ T cells from blood. Source of these receptors: a man younger than 45 with type 1 diabetes. CDR3s include the opening cysteine and the closing phenylalanine or tryptophan. The order of the fields is J gene, CDR3 length, clone size, V gene, D gene, CDR3 DNA, CDR3 protein. D genes are given only for firm matches. Only some rows state a clone size, as once, few, many or a class for expanded clones.

j_gene: TRBJ2-1; len: 14; abundance: few; v_gene: TRBV29-1; d_gene: .; CDR3nt: TGCAGCGCCTGCGGGCAGGATGGTCAGGGTGAGCAGTTCTTC; CDR3aa: CSACGQDGQGEQFF
j_gene: TRBJ1-4; len: 13; abundance: .; v_gene: TRBV6-6; d_gene: .; CDR3nt: TGTGCCAGCAGGACAGCAACTAATGAAAAACTGTTTTTT; CDR3aa: CASRTATNEKLFF
j_gene: TRBJ2-5; len: 14; abundance: .; v_gene: TRBV7-2; d_gene: .; CDR3nt: TGTGCCAGCAGCTTAGCGGGACCGGCGGAGACCCAGTACTTC; CDR3aa: CASSLAGPAETQYF
j_gene: TRBJ2-5; len: 14; abundance: few; v_gene: TRBV21-1; d_gene: .; CDR3nt: TGTGCCAGCAGCAAAGGTTTAGCCCCAGAGACCCAGTACTTC; CDR3aa: CASSKGLAPETQYF
j_gene: TRBJ2-3; len: 12; abundance: few; v_gene: TRBV30; d_gene: .; CDR3nt: TGTGCCTGGGTGGGGGGCGCAGATACGCAGTATTTT; CDR3aa: CAWVGGADTQYF
j_gene: TRBJ2-3; len: 13; abundance: .; v_gene: TRBV7-8; d_gene: TRBD1; CDR3nt: TGTGCCAGCAGCCCCGACAGGGGGCAGACGCAGTATTTT; CDR3aa: CASSPDRGQTQYF
j_gene: TRBJ2-1; len: 16; abundance: .; v_gene: TRBV4-3; d_gene: .; CDR3nt: TGCGCCAGCAGCCAAGAATGGTCCTGGGGGGCTCAGGAGCAGTTCTTC; CDR3aa: CASSQEWSWGAQEQFF
j_gene: TRBJ1-5; len: 14; abundance: few; v_gene: TRBV19; d_gene: TRBD1; CDR3nt: TGTGCCAGTAGTCCAATGACAGGGAATCAGCCCCAGCATTTT; CDR3aa: CASSPMTGNQPQHF
j_gene: TRBJ1-5; len: 12; abundance: few; v_gene: TRBV6-1; d_gene: .; CDR3nt: TGTGCCAGCAACGAAAGCAGACAGCCCCAGCATTTT; CDR3aa: CASNESRQPQHF
j_gene: TRBJ2-3; len: 13; abundance: .; v_gene: TRBV6-6; d_gene: .; CDR3nt: TGTGCCAGCAGGATGGCTGGATCAGATACGCAGTATTTT; CDR3aa: CASRMAGSDTQYF
j_gene: TRBJ2-1; len: 16; abundance: .; v_gene: TRBV7-2; d_gene: .; CDR3nt: TGTGCCAGCAGCCAGGCGGAGGGAAGCTCCTACAATGAGCAGTTCTTC; CDR3aa: CASSQAEGSSYNEQFF
j_gene: TRBJ1-6; len: 15; abundance: .; v_gene: TRBV18; d_gene: .; CDR3nt: TGTGCCAGCTCACCAGAGGGCTATACGGGTTCACCCCTCCACTTT; CDR3aa: CASSPEGYTGSPLHF
j_gene: TRBJ2-2; len: 15; abundance: few; v_gene: TRBV5-4; d_gene: .; CDR3nt: TGTGCCAGCAGCTTGGACATCTCGAACACCGGGGAGCTGTTTTTT; CDR3aa: CASSLDISNTGELFF
j_gene: TRBJ2-6; len: 16; abundance: many; v_gene: TRBV19; d_gene: .; CDR3nt: TGTGCCAGTAGTAATGGACAGAACTCTGGGGCCAACGTCCTGACTTTC; CDR3aa: CASSNGQNSGANVLTF
j_gene: TRBJ1-2; len: 13; abundance: .; v_gene: TRBV5-1; d_gene: .; CDR3nt: TGCGCCAGCAGCCCAGGGACTAACTATGGCTACACCTTC; CDR3aa: CASSPGTNYGYTF
j_gene: TRBJ1-1; len: 15; abundance: .; v_gene: TRBV5-4; d_gene: .; CDR3nt: TGTGCCAGCAGCCTGGGACCATCTTCTGCCACTGAAGCTTTCTTT; CDR3aa: CASSLGPSSATEAFF